The 7 T cell receptor beta chains in this list originate from one sample, sequenced in a study of CD8 T cells in ankylosing spondylitis. TCRdb redid the calling of the 5' RACE reads with MiXCR, one entry per CDR3 protein. The repertoire holds roughly 42,000 distinct CDR3 sequences, around 2.8% seen once, with 4% to 5.5% in the top ten. Sequenced input: blood, either unsorted or a sorted T cell fraction (not recorded which). These receptors were collected from a male donor with ankylosing spondylitis or in good health (not recorded which).

This clonotype was detected ten times or more. The gene calls are TRBV9 and TRBJ1-3, with a tentative D call TRBD1 (5 bases). Trimming left V 3 bases short and J 0 bases short, with 16 bases between. The CDR3 extends over 17 amino acids. Per the germline V gene, CDR1 is SGDLS and CDR2 is YYNGEE. The CDR3 loop is CASSAKGRSSSGNTIYF. Here the CDR3 DNA reads TGTGCCAGCAGCGCGAAGGGGCGATCTAGCTCTGGAAACACCATATATTTT.

A few counts support this clonotype. The chain uses TRBV9 and TRBJ1-1; D possibly corresponds to TRBD1 (5 bases). Germline V gene sequence: CDR1 SGDLS, CDR2 YYNGEE. V was trimmed by 3 bases and J by 5 bases, leaving 11 bases between them. The length of the CDR3 is 13 residues. The CDR3 coding sequence is TGTGCCAGCAGCGGGACACTCCGGACTGAAGCTTTCTTT. Its translation is CASSGTLRTEAFF.

This clonotype was observed at least ten times. This chain joins TRBV9 and TRBJ1-1; D is unclear. Trimming shortened V by 4 bases and J by 3 bases, and 10 bases separated the two germline ends. The CDR3 contains 13 residues. Germline CDR1 and CDR2: SGDLS and YYNGEE. CDR3 sequence (DNA): TGTGCCAGCAGCCCCCGGGAGCACACTGAAGCTTTCTTT. This sequence encodes CASSPREHTEAFF.

This clonotype was counted between two and nine times. The CDR3 region has the DNA TGTAAGTCGGCCAAGGGGCCCCATGAAAAACTGTTTTTT. It specifies CKSAKGPHEKLFF. This chain joins TRBV5-3 and TRBJ1-4; weak D call: TRBD1 (5 bases). TRBV5-3 is an open reading frame whose function is uncertain. This CDR3 has 13 amino acids.

This clonotype occurred many times. This chain connects TRBV9 to TRBJ1-3; D gene uncertain. CDR3 length: 16 residues. The germline V and J ends were trimmed by 0 bases and 0 bases, with 10 bases remaining between them. The V gene's germline CDR1 is SGDLS and CDR2 YYNGEE. CDR3 amino acids: CASSVGSTRSGNTIYF. The CDR3 DNA is TGTGCCAGCAGCGTAGGTTCAACCCGCTCTGGAAACACCATATATTTT.

This clonotype has a count of ten or more. The chain has TRBV9 and TRBJ2-1; D gene uncertain. CDR1 SGDLS and CDR2 YYNGEE come from the germline V gene. The CDR3 sequence is 13 residues long. V was clipped by 4 bases and J by 5 bases, with 10 bases between them. The CDR3 nucleotides read TGTGCCAGCAGCCCCGCCGGCAACAATGAGCAGTTCTTC. Amino acids: CASSPAGNNEQFF.

This clonotype was seen repeatedly, ten times or more. The J gene is TRBJ1-4, the V gene TRBV9; the D is unclear. Per the germline V gene, CDR1 is SGDLS and CDR2 is YYNGEE. The CDR3 runs to 14 residues. V lost 3 bases and J 4 bases, leaving 10 bases between the germline ends. This CDR3 is CASSDRLINEKLFF. CDR3 coding DNA: TGTGCCAGCAGCGACCGACTGATTAATGAAAAACTGTTTTTT.